These T cell receptor beta chains were read from a single sample in a study of cytomegalovirus exposure and HLA in healthy donors. Assay used: immunoSEQ multiplex PCR; TCRdb lists only in-frame clones, some missing. The sample lists 130,000 or so clones, 81% occurring once. Sequencing was carried out using PBMCs. Receptors were obtained from a man between 40 and 49 years old in good health and CMV-seronegative. CDR3s include the opening cysteine and the closing phenylalanine or tryptophan. D genes are given only for firm matches. Rows may omit the clone size; those that give it use once, few, many or a size class.

CDR3	DNA	size	V	J	D
CASSLEQAGYEQYF	TGCGCCAGCAGCTTGGAGCAGGCCGGCTACGAGCAGTACTTC	.	TRBV5-1	TRBJ2-7	.
CASSFGQGKKNTEAFF	TGTGCCAGCAGCTTTGGACAGGGGAAGAAGAACACTGAAGCTTTCTTT	.	TRBV5-6	TRBJ1-1	TRBD1
CASSLTGDSTEAFF	TGTGCCAGCAGCTTAACAGGGGATAGTACTGAAGCTTTCTTT	.	TRBV5-5	TRBJ1-1	TRBD1
CASGFSGLQETQYF	TGTGCCAGCGGATTTTCAGGGTTACAAGAGACCCAGTACTTC	.	TRBV27	TRBJ2-5	.
CASSLGTGGHYGYTF	TGTGCCAGCAGCTTAGGGACAGGGGGCCATTATGGCTACACCTTC	.	TRBV5-4	TRBJ1-2	TRBD1
CASSWASGRRNEQYF	TGTGCCAGTAGTTGGGCTAGCGGGAGGCGGAACGAGCAGTACTTC	.	TRBV19	TRBJ2-7	TRBD2
CASRKVDRGSEAFF	TGTGCCAGCAGGAAGGTAGACAGGGGTTCTGAAGCTTTCTTT	.	TRBV2	TRBJ1-1	TRBD1
CASSQGAGPTYEQYF	TGTGCCAGCAGCCAAGGAGCGGGGCCGACCTACGAGCAGTACTTC	.	TRBV14	TRBJ2-7	TRBD2
CASDQVGEGLRNLHF	TGTGCCAGCGATCAAGTCGGGGAAGGTTTGAGAAACCTCCACTTT	.	TRBV27	TRBJ1-6	.
CASSPQGATEAFF	TGTGCCAGCAGCCCGCAGGGGGCCACTGAAGCTTTCTTT	.	TRBV7-6	TRBJ1-1	TRBD1
CASSFGTTNTGELFF	TGCGCCAGCAGCTTTGGGACTACCAACACCGGGGAGCTGTTTTTT	.	TRBV5-1	TRBJ2-2	TRBD2
CASSNTGTSLNYEQYF	TGCGCCAGCAGCAACACCGGGACTAGTCTTAACTACGAGCAGTACTTC	.	TRBV5-1	TRBJ2-7	TRBD2
CASSLFEETQYF	TGTGCCAGCAGTTTATTCGAAGAGACCCAGTACTTC	.	TRBV28	TRBJ2-5	.
CASRRLGGLFF	TGTGCCAGCAGGCGTCTGGGGGGGCTGTTTTTT	.	TRBV6-5	TRBJ1-4	.
CASRGEGTTWVCQPQHF	TGTGCCAGCAGAGGGGAGGGGACAACTTGGGTATGTCAGCCCCAGCATTTT	.	TRBV27	TRBJ1-5	.
CASSDRHF	TGTGCCAGCAGTGACAGGCACTTC	.	TRBV2	TRBJ2-7	.
CASSRAPKETQYF	TGCGCCAGCAGCAGGGCGCCGAAAGAGACCCAGTACTTC	.	TRBV10-1	TRBJ2-5	.
CASREPGQGARSGYGYTF	TGTGCCAGCAGGGAGCCGGGACAGGGGGCGAGAAGCGGCTATGGCTACACCTTC	.	TRBV5-6	TRBJ1-2	TRBD1
CASSVGGGTGNTIYF	TGTGCCAGCAGCGTAGGTGGGGGGACTGGAAACACCATATATTTT	.	TRBV9	TRBJ1-3	.
CASSLGDNYEQYF	TGTGCCAGCAGCTTGGGAGATAACTACGAGCAGTACTTC	.	TRBV7-9	TRBJ2-7	.
CSVGQGITEAFF	TGCAGCGTTGGACAGGGAATCACTGAAGCTTTCTTT	once	TRBV29-1	TRBJ1-1	TRBD1
CASSAKAGTGGLGTEAFF	TGTGCCAGCAGCGCCAAGGCAGGGACAGGGGGACTGGGCACTGAAGCTTTCTTT	.	TRBV9	TRBJ1-1	TRBD1
CASSRVAGNTDTQYF	TGTGCCAGCTCACGGGTAGCGGGGAACACCGATACGCAGTATTTT	few	TRBV18	TRBJ2-3	TRBD2
CSVDRGRADTQYF	TGCAGCGTTGACCGGGGGAGGGCAGATACGCAGTATTTT	once	TRBV29-1	TRBJ2-3	TRBD2
CASSPGLGLFF	TGTGCCAGCAGCCCCGGACTAGGACTGTTCTTC	.	TRBV11-2	TRBJ2-1	TRBD2
CASSQETGKGADTQYF	TGCGCCAGCAGCCAGGAGACAGGGAAGGGGGCAGATACGCAGTATTTT	few	TRBV4-3	TRBJ2-3	TRBD1
CSAEQNEQYF	TGCAGTGCTGAACAGAACGAGCAGTACTTC	.	TRBV20-1	TRBJ2-7	.
CASSYSTNLGGTQYF	TGTGCCAGCAGTTACTCGACCAATCTCGGCGGGACCCAGTACTTC	.	TRBV6-6	TRBJ2-5	.